This TCR beta chain came from a study of T cell repertoires in cytomegalovirus infection. As for the study in general: CMV infection and matching HLA type were both indicated by public TCR beta signatures.

The table lists this clonotype with many counts. Its antigen is currently unknown. TCRdb used MiXCR to reprocess the reads, holding one entry per CDR3 protein. The data hold 250,000 to 300,000 distinct CDR3 sequences, with 20% to 30% observed a single time. Study-wide results and limits: The ex vivo response showed dominance by HLA-C-restricted CMV-specific TCR beta clonotypes. Totalled public TCR beta family frequency picked out people who carried CMV plus the relevant HLA.

The J segment lost 4 bases and the V segment lost 5 bases, leaving 7 bases of the junction unmatched. Germline-derived CDR1 and CDR2 are LNHDA and SQIVND (reference sequence). This CDR3 region has 15 residues. The sequenced sample consisted of PBMCs. The sequence was obtained from a human donor in good health (CMV status not recorded). Some clones in this sample may be carry-over from other donors' samples. The chain is built from TRBV19 and TRBJ2-3; 9 bases align to TRBD1. CDR3 nucleotides: TGTGCCAGTAGTCTCCGGGACAGGGAGGCAGATACGCAGTATTTT. This gives the protein CASSLRDREADTQYF.